These 16 T cell receptor beta chains came from one sample sequenced in a study of cytomegalovirus exposure and HLA in healthy donors. PCR employed 60 Vbeta and 13 Jbeta primers. Generated by immunoSEQ multiplex PCR, the TCRdb table keeps only in-frame clones and is missing some. The table includes 150,000 to 200,000 clones, 82% detected once. The sequencing sample was made of PBMCs. The receptors here all came from a man aged 40-49 years in good health and CMV-seronegative.

This chain connects TRBV19 to TRBJ2-1; D perhaps matches TRBD1 (6 bases). The germline CDR1 and CDR2 sequences are LNHDA and SQIVND (reference sequence). The CDR3 spans 14 residues. V was clipped by 7 bases and J by 3 bases, with 13 bases between them. CDR3: CASKGRGFYNEQFF. Here the CDR3 DNA reads TGTGCCAGTAAGGGTAGGGGGTTCTACAATGAGCAGTTCTTC. The full variable domain, with the rest looked up from reference TRBV19 and TRBJ2-1, is DGGITQSPKYLFRKEGQNVTLSCEQNLNHDAMYWYRQDPGQGLRLIYYSQIVNDFQKGDIAEGYSVSREKKESFPLTVTSAQKNPTAFYLCASKGRGFYNEQFFGPGTRLTVL.

The rearrangement joins TRBV10-3 to TRBJ2-3; tentative D call: TRBD2 (6 bases). CDR1 and CDR2 from the germline V gene are ENHRY and SYGVKD. CDR3 length: 14 residues. V lost 6 bases, J lost 0 bases, and 10 bases lay in between. CDR3 loop: CAISPGVSTDTQYF. DNA of the CDR3: TGTGCCATCAGCCCGGGGGTGAGCACAGATACGCAGTATTTT.

This clone was seen only once. The CDR3 loop reads CASNALWLAGGLGSTDTQYF. Here the CDR3 DNA reads TGTGCCAGCAATGCTCTCTGGCTAGCGGGGGGGCTTGGTAGCACAGATACGCAGTATTTT. The J gene is TRBJ2-3, the V gene TRBV28; 12 nucleotides agree with TRBD2. The V segment lost 7 bases and the J segment 0 bases; nucleotides outside the gene matches: 17. CDR1 is MDHEN, CDR2 SYDVKM, per germline. CDR3 size: 20 residues.

The genes are TRBV29-1 and TRBJ1-4; 7 bases map to TRBD1. The junction had 13 bases not matched to a gene; V was cut back by 7 bases and J by 5 bases. CDR3 length equals 15 residues. In germline, CDR1 is SQVTM, CDR2 ANQGSEA. The chain's CDR3 is CSARGTAAKNEKLFF. The CDR3 coding sequence is TGCAGCGCGAGGGGGACAGCAGCTAAAAATGAAAAACTGTTTTTT.

The chain carries TRBV11-1 and TRBJ1-2; D gene ambiguous. With 3 bases removed from V and 8 bases from J, the gap between germline ends came to 13 bases. The CDR3 covers 13 residues. CDR1 is SGHAT and CDR2 is FQDESV in the germline V gene (reference sequence). The CDR3 nucleotides read TGTGCCAGCAGCTTCCCCCGGGGAGACGGCTACACCTTC. It codes for CASSFPRGDGYTF.

The V call is TRBV7-2, the J call TRBJ1-1; tentative D call: TRBD1 (6 bases). Germline-derived CDR1 and CDR2 are SGHTA and FQGNSA. Trimming shortened V by 5 bases and J by 3 bases, and 10 bases separated the two germline ends. This CDR3 comprises 13 residues. CDR3 in amino acids: CASSVGQYTEAFF. CDR3 DNA sequence: TGTGCCAGCAGCGTAGGACAGTACACTGAAGCTTTCTTT.

This chain links TRBV11-3 with TRBJ2-5; 7 bases fit TRBD1. The CDR3 runs to 15 residues. In germline, CDR1 is SGHNT, CDR2 YENEEA. The ends lost 2 bases at V and 5 bases at J; junction bases unmatched: 8. The CDR3 region is CASSLTGVHRETQYF. The CDR3 DNA reads as TGTGCCAGCAGCTTAACAGGGGTTCATCGGGAGACCCAGTACTTC.

This clone was seen only once. The chain has TRBV6-5 and TRBJ2-3; maybe TRBD2 (6 bases). The germline gives CDR1 MNHEY, CDR2 SVGAGI. This CDR3 comprises 14 residues. V was trimmed by 6 bases and J by 8 bases, leaving 18 bases between them. The DNA for the CDR3 is TGTGCCAGCAGCCCGCTGGACTACTTGGGTACGCAGTATTTT. Amino acid sequence: CASSPLDYLGTQYF.

The chain employs TRBV10-2 and TRBJ1-1; 7 bases align to TRBD1. The germline V gene has CDR1 WSHSY and CDR2 SAAADI. The CDR3 runs 14 residues. Germline trimming cut 6 bases from V and 1 base from J; bases unmatched to any gene: 5. DNA for the CDR3: TGCGCCAGCAGGAGACAGGGAGGGAACACTGAAGCTTTCTTT. Protein product: CASRRQGGNTEAFF.

This clone was seen a single time. The gene calls are TRBV5-4 and TRBJ2-7; no reliable D call. Trimming took 0 bases from V and 0 from J, leaving 10 bases between them. The CDR3 sequence is 15 residues long. CDR1 and CDR2 from the germline V gene are SGHNT and YYREEE (reference sequence). The chain's CDR3 is CASSLGAGSSYEQYF. CDR3 bases: TGTGCCAGCAGCTTGGGGGCTGGCAGCTCCTACGAGCAGTACTTC.

The chain links TRBV5-1 to TRBJ2-1; 12 nucleotides line up with TRBD2. V shed 0 bases, J shed 7 bases, and the junction held 5 bases outside the gene matches. Germline V gene lookup returns CDR1 SGHRS and CDR2 YFSETQ. This CDR3 has 16 amino acids. CDR3 region: CASSLETSGGTNEQFF. Written as DNA, the CDR3 is TGCGCCAGCAGCTTGGAGACTAGCGGGGGTACTAATGAGCAGTTCTTC.

The chain is built from TRBV11-3 and TRBJ2-7; no clear D. This CDR3 comprises 12 residues. The V gene's germline CDR1 is SGHNT and CDR2 YENEEA. The germline V and J ends were trimmed by 3 bases and 3 bases, with 6 bases remaining between them. This CDR3 reads CASSLPNYEQYF. Here the CDR3 DNA reads TGTGCCAGCAGCTTGCCTAACTACGAGCAGTACTTC.

The chain couples TRBV27 to TRBJ1-2; no definite D call. CDR3 size: 14 residues. The V gene lost 4 bases and the J gene lost 7 bases, with 16 bases spanning the gap. Per germline, CDR1 MNHEY and CDR2 SMNVEV (reference sequence). The CDR3 protein is CASSSPTGAAGYTF. The CDR3 nucleotides are TGTGCCAGCAGTTCCCCCACGGGAGCGGCTGGCTACACCTTC.

This chain joins TRBV10-3 and TRBJ1-2; 7 nucleotides line up with TRBD1. The CDR3 extends over 15 amino acids. The J segment lost 7 bases and the V segment lost 3 bases, leaving 11 bases of the junction unmatched. Germline CDR1 and CDR2: ENHRY and SYGVKD. The CDR3 reads CAISERDSSIGGYTF. The CDR3 DNA follows: TGTGCCATCAGTGAAAGGGACAGTTCTATCGGTGGCTACACCTTC.

Only one count was recorded for this clone. The chain is built from TRBV21-1 and TRBJ1-5; the table's D call TRBD1 went unverified against the DNA. TRBV21-1 is termed a pseudogene. The length of the CDR3 is 14 residues. CDR3 sequence (DNA): TGTGCCAGCAGGACCCGACAGGGTAGGGAGCCCCAGCATTTT. It is translated as CASRTRQGREPQHF.

V usage is TRBV6-5 and J usage is TRBJ1-3; perhaps TRBD1 as D (5 bases). V was shortened by 2 bases and J by 4 bases, with 12 bases between the two germline ends. CDR3 size: 15 residues. Looked up from germline, CDR1 is MNHEY and CDR2 is SVGAGI. DNA of the CDR3: TGTGCCAGCAGTTACCGGGGGGGATCAGGAAACACCATATATTTT. It yields the protein CASSYRGGSGNTIYF.